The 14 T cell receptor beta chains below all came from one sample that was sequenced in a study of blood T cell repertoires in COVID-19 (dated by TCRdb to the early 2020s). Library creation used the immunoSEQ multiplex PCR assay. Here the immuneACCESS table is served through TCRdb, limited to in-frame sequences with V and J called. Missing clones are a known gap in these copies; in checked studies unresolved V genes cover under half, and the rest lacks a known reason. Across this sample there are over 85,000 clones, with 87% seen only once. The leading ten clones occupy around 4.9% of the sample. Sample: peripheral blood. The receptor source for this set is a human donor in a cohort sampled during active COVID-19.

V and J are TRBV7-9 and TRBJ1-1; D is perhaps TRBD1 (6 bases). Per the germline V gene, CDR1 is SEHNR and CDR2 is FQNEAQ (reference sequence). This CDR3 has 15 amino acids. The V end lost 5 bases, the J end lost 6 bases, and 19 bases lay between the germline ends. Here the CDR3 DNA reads TGTGCCAGCAGCACAGAGGTGGCGGGGGGCTCTGAAGCTTTCTTT. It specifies CASSTEVAGGSEAFF.

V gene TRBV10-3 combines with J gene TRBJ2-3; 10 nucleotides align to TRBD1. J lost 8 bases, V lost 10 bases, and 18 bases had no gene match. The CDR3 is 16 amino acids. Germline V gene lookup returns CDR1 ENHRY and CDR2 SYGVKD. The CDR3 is CATRPGQGTSVATQYF. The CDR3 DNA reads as TGTGCCACTAGACCGGGACAGGGGACGTCGGTTGCTACGCAGTATTTT.

The CDR3 sequence is CASSSVAATSGDQETQYF. The DNA for the CDR3 is TGTGCCAGCAGTTCGGTTGCTGCGACTAGCGGGGATCAAGAGACCCAGTACTTC. The chain joins TRBV2 to TRBJ2-5; 11 nucleotides match TRBD2. This CDR3 has 18 residues. Per the germline V gene, CDR1 is SNHLY and CDR2 is FYNNEI. The trim removed 5 bases at V and 2 bases at J, leaving 13 bases unmatched.

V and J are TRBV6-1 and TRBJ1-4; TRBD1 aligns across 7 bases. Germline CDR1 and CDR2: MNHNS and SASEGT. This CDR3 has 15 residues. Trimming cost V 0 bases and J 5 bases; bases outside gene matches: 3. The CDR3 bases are TGTGCCAGCAGTGAAGCGGGGACAGAAAATGAAAAACTGTTTTTT. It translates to CASSEAGTENEKLFF.

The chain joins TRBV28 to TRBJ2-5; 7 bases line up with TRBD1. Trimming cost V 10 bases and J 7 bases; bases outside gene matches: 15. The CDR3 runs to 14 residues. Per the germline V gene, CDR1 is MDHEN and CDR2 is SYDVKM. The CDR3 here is CATIGGSNLWTQYF. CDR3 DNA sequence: TGTGCCACCATAGGGGGCTCGAATCTTTGGACCCAGTACTTC.

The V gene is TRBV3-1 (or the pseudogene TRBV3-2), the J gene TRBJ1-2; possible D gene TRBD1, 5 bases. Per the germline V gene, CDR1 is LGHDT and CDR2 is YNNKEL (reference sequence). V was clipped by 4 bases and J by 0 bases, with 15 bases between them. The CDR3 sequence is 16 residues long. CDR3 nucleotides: TGTGCCAGCAGCCCTACCACAGGAATCGCTAACTATGGCTACACCTTC. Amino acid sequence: CASSPTTGIANYGYTF.

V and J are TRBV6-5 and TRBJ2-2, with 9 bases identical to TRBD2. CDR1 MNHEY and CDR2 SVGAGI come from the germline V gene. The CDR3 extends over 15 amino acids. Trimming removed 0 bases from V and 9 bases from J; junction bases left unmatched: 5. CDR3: CASSYSSRGGRELFF. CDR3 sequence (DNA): TGTGCCAGCAGTTACTCGTCGCGGGGGGGCAGGGAGCTGTTTTTT.

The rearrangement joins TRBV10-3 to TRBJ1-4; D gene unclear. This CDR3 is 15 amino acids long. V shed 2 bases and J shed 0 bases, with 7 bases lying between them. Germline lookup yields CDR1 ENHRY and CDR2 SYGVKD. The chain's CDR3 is CAISEMGATNEKLFF. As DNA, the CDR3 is TGTGCCATCAGTGAGATGGGCGCAACTAATGAAAAACTGTTTTTT.

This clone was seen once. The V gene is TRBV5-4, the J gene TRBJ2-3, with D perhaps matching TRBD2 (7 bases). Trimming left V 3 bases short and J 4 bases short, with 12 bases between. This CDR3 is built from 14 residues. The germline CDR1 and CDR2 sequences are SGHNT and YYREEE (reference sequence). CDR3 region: CASSWGGRADTQYF. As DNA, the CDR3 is TGTGCCAGCAGCTGGGGGGGGCGGGCAGATACGCAGTATTTT. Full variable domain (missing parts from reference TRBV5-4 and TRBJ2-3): ETGVTQSPTHLIKTRGQQVTLRCSSQSGHNTVSWYQQALGQGPQFIFQYYREEENGRGNFPPRFSGLQFPNYSSELNVNALELDDSALYLCASSWGGRADTQYFGPGTRLTVL.

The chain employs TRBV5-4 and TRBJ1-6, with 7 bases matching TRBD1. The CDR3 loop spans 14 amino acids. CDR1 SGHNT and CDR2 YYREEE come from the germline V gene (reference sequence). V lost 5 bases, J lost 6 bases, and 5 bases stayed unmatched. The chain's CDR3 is CASSPDRVNSPLHF. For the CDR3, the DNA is TGTGCCAGCAGTCCCGACAGGGTTAATTCACCCCTCCACTTT.

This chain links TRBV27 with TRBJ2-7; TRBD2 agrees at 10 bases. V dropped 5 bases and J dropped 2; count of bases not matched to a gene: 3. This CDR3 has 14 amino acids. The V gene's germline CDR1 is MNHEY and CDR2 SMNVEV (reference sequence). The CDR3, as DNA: TGTGCCAGCAGTCCAACTAGCGGGGCCTACGAGCAGTACTTC. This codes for CASSPTSGAYEQYF.

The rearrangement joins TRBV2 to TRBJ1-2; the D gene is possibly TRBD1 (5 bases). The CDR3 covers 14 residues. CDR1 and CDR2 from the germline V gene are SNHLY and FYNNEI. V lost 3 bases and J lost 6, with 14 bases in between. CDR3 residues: CASSDKSQGNGYTF. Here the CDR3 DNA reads TGTGCCAGCAGTGATAAGTCGCAGGGAAATGGCTACACCTTC.

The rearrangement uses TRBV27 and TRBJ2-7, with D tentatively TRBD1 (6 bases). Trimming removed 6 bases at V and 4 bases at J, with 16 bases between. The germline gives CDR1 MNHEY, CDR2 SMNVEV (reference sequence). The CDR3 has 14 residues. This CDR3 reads CASSDGQTFYEQYF. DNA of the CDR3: TGTGCCAGCAGCGACGGACAGACTTTTTACGAGCAGTACTTC.

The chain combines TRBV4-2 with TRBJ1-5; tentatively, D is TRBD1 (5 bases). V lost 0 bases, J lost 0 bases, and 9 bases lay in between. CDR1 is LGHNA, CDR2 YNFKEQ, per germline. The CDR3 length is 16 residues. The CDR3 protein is CASSQEGGISNQPQHF. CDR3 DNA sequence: TGTGCCAGCAGCCAAGAGGGGGGGATTAGCAATCAGCCCCAGCATTTT.